The 14 T cell receptor beta chains below all came from one sample that was sequenced in a study of T cell repertoires in cytomegalovirus infection. No antigen is known for these receptors. From the reads, TCRdb called clonotypes with MiXCR, one entry per CDR3 protein. The repertoire holds 750,000 to 950,000 distinct CDR3 sequences, 25% to 30% seen once, with 13% in the top ten. Material: cultured CD8+ T cells from PBMCs, obtained from culture after CMV antigen stimulation. The source of these receptors is a human donor in good health (CMV status not recorded). Some clones in this sample may be carry-over from other donors' samples.

The CDR3 DNA reads TGTGCCAGCAGTACACTAGGGGCCAACATTCAGTACTTC. This sequence encodes CASSTLGANIQYF. V is TRBV14 and J is TRBJ2-4, with D perhaps being TRBD1 or TRBD2 (5 bases each). Trimming took off 6 bases at V and 7 bases at J, with 13 bases between the two ends. This CDR3 contains 13 residues. Germline V lookup: CDR1 SGHDN, CDR2 FVKESK. Based on the CDR3 plus reference TRBV14 and TRBJ2-4, the full variable domain is EAGVTQFPSHSVIEKGQTVTLRCDPISGHDNLYWYRRVMGKEIKFLLHFVKESKQDESGMPNNRFLAERTGGTYSTLKVQPAELEDSGVYFCASSTLGANIQYFGAGTRLSVL.

This clonotype was counted between two and nine times. DNA for the CDR3: TGTGCCAGCAGCTTTGGTACGGGGCCGCCTACCTCTAATTCACCCCTCCACTTT. Translated, it gives CASSFGTGPPTSNSPLHF. The rearrangement links TRBV7-9 to TRBJ1-6; tentative D call: TRBD1 (5 bases). CDR1 is SEHNR and CDR2 is FQNEAQ in the germline V gene (reference sequence). The V gene lost 3 bases and the J gene lost 6 bases, with 21 bases spanning the gap. The CDR3 totals 18 residues.

The V and J genes are TRBV6-6 and TRBJ1-1; D gene ambiguous. CDR1 is MNHNY, CDR2 SVGAGI, per germline (reference sequence). V dropped 2 bases and J dropped 5 bases, with 12 bases sitting between them. The CDR3 loop spans 14 amino acids. The CDR3 nucleotides are TGTGCCAGCAGTTACGCTGGGGATGAGACTGAAGCTTTCTTT. This encodes CASSYAGDETEAFF.

The V and J genes are TRBV19 and TRBJ2-1; 7 positions match TRBD1. Germline CDR1 is LNHDA and CDR2 is SQIVND (reference sequence). The CDR3 has 16 residues. V was clipped by 7 bases and J by 9 bases; unmatched bases: 18. The CDR3 bases are TGTGCCAGTACCATGGTGAGTGAGGGGGCCTTAAGTGAGCAGTTCTTC. Translation gives CASTMVSEGALSEQFF.

The CDR3 is CASSFLIGEKLFF. CDR3 coding DNA: TGTGCCAGCAGTTTTTTGATCGGGGAAAAACTGTTTTTT. V usage is TRBV28 and J usage is TRBJ1-4; D gene ambiguous. V was pared by 3 bases and J by 8 bases, with 10 bases between. Germline CDR1 MDHEN, CDR2 SYDVKM. The CDR3 has 13 residues.

Remarks on this clonotype: A much larger clone lies one base from this, so it may be a read error. The chain is built from TRBV6-5 and TRBJ2-3, with 10 bases matching TRBD1. Germline V CDR1 and CDR2: MNHEY, SVGAGI. The ends lost 1 base at V and 3 bases at J; junction bases unmatched: 4. The CDR3 covers 16 residues. The CDR3 region is CASSYFRDRGTDTQYF. CDR3 DNA: TGTGCCAGCAGTTACTTCCGGGACAGGGGAACAGATACGCAGTATTTT.

The V and J genes are TRBV29-1 and TRBJ1-2; D perhaps matches TRBD1 (6 bases). CDR1 is SQVTM and CDR2 is ANQGSEA in the germline V gene. This CDR3 is built from 12 residues. The germline V and J ends were trimmed by 6 bases and 4 bases, with 12 bases remaining between them. DNA for the CDR3: TGCAGCGTGATCGGACAGATCTATGGCTACACCTTC. Translation gives CSVIGQIYGYTF.

This rearrangement joins TRBV14 to TRBJ2-1, with D maybe TRBD2 (6 bases). The CDR3 extends over 15 amino acids. The germline gives CDR1 SGHDN, CDR2 FVKESK. V dropped 1 base and J dropped 4 bases, with 11 bases sitting between them. As DNA, the CDR3 is TGTGCCAGCAGCCAAGGACTAGGGGTATACAATGAGCAGTTCTTC. It is translated as CASSQGLGVYNEQFF.

This chain uses TRBV6-2 or TRBV6-3 with TRBJ2-7, with a weak D call TRBD1 (6 bases). The CDR3 length is 12 residues. Germline CDR1 reads MNHEY; CDR2 reads SVGEGT. Trimming left V 5 bases short and J 1 base short, with 6 bases between. The CDR3 coding sequence is TGTGCCAGCAGTGACAGGTCCTACGAGCAGTACGTC. It yields the protein CASSDRSYEQYV.

The V gene is TRBV4-3, the J gene TRBJ2-1; 10 bases line up with TRBD2. Per germline, CDR1 LGHNA and CDR2 YSLEER. V lost 0 bases, J lost 9 bases, and 8 bases stayed unmatched. CDR3 size: 16 residues. For the CDR3, the DNA is TGCGCCAGCAGCCAAGATCCCCTAGCGGGGGACCGTGAGCAGTTCTTC. Translating it yields CASSQDPLAGDREQFF.

The sample holds many counts of this clonotype. The chain joins TRBV7-9 to TRBJ1-1; D might be TRBD1 (6 bases). With 1 base removed from V and 1 base from J, the gap between germline ends came to 13 bases. CDR1 and CDR2 (germline): SEHNR, FQNEAQ (reference sequence). The CDR3 spans 16 residues. CDR3 in DNA: TGTGCCAGCAGCTTAGTCGGGGGCGCAAGGAACACTGAAGCTTTCTTT. Amino acids: CASSLVGGARNTEAFF.

The chain links TRBV6-5 to TRBJ2-2; 10 bases fit TRBD2. The trim removed 4 bases at V and 5 bases at J, leaving 4 bases unmatched. Per germline, CDR1 MNHEY and CDR2 SVGAGI. The CDR3 loop spans 15 amino acids. The CDR3 is CASSWGTSVTGELFF. Here the CDR3 DNA reads TGTGCCAGCAGTTGGGGGACTAGCGTGACCGGGGAGCTGTTTTTT.

This chain joins TRBV5-6 and TRBJ2-5; no clear D gene. The CDR3 has 12 residues. The ends were cut back, 0 bases at V and 7 bases at J, with 7 bases in the middle. From germline, CDR1 is SGHDT and CDR2 YYEEEE. Here the CDR3 reads CASSLEYGTQYF. As DNA, the CDR3 is TGTGCCAGCAGCTTGGAGTATGGGACCCAGTACTTC.

J is TRBJ2-1 and V is TRBV5-6; D is perhaps TRBD1 (5 bases). The CDR3 is 13 residues long. Looked up from germline, CDR1 is SGHDT and CDR2 is YYEEEE. Trimming shortened V by 2 bases and J by 10 bases, and 13 bases separated the two germline ends. The CDR3 loop reads CASSLKTALEQFF. The CDR3 coding sequence is TGTGCCAGCAGCTTAAAGACAGCACTAGAGCAGTTCTTC.